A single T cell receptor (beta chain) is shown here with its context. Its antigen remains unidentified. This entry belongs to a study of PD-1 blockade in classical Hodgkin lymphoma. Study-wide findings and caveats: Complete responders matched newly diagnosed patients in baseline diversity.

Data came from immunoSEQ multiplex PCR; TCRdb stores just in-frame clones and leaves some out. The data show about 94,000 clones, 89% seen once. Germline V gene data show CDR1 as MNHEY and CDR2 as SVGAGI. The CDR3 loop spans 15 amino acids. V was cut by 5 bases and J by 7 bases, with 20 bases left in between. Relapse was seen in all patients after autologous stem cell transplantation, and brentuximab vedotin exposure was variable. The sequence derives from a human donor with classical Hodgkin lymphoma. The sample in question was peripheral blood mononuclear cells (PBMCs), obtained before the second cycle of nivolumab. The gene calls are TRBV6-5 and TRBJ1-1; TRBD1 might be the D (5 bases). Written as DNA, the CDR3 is TGTGCCAGCAGTAGCCACTCGACAGCGGTTGGTGAAGCTTTCTTT. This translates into CASSSHSTAVGEAFF.